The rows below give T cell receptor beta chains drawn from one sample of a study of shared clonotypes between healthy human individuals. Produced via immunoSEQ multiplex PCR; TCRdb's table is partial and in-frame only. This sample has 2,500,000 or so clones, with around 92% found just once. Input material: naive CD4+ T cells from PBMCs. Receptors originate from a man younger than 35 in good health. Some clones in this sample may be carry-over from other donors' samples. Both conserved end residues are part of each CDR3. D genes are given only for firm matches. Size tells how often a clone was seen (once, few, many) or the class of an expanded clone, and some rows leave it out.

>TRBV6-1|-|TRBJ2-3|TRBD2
TGTGCCAGCAGTGAAGCAGGCTGGGGAGGGTTTGGTACAGATACGCAGTATTTT
CASSEAGWGGFGTDTQYF
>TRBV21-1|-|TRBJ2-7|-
TGTGCCAGCAGCAAAGTCGTCTACGAGCAGTACTTC
CASSKVVYEQYF
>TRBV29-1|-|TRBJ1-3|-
TGCAGCGTAGTAGGCCCTGGAAACACCATATATTTT
CSVVGPGNTIYF
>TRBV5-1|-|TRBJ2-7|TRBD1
TGCGCCAGCAGCCTATATCGGGACAGGAAATACGAGCAGTACTTC
CASSLYRDRKYEQYF
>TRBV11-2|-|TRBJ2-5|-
TGTGCCAGCAGCACCACGCTGGGACCGTGGGGGACCCAGTACTTC
CASSTTLGPWGTQYF
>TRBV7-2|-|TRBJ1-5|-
TGTGCCAGCAGCTTATGGACAGATAGCAATCAGCCCCAGCATTTT
CASSLWTDSNQPQHF
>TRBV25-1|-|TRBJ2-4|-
TGTGCCAGCAGTGATTCGAGGCTAGCCAAAAACATTCAGTACTTC
CASSDSRLAKNIQYF
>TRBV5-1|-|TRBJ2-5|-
TGCGCCAGCAGCTGGGGGGGACAGGCCGACCAAGAGACCCAGTACTTC
CASSWGGQADQETQYF
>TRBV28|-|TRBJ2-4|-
TGTGCCAGCAGTTCTCCGCGGGGGCGTCCCAAAAACATTCAGTACTTC
CASSSPRGRPKNIQYF
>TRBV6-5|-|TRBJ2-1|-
TGTGCCAGCAGTTACCAAGGGGACTCCTACAATGAGCAGTTCTTC
CASSYQGDSYNEQFF
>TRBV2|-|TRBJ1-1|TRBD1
TGTGCCAGCAGTCTGGACAGGGTTTCGTTCGCTGAAGCTTTCTTT
CASSLDRVSFAEAFF
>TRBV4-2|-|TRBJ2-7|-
TGTGCCAGCAGCCAACAGGAGGGGTACGAGCAGTACTTC
CASSQQEGYEQYF
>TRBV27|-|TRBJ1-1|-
TGTGCCAGCAGTTTATCTGGCAGTTCACGAGCTTTCTTT
CASSLSGSSRAFF
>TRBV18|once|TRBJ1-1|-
TGTGCCAGCTCACTCAACTGGGGGGGCGAGGGGAACACTGAAGCTTTCTTT
CASSLNWGGEGNTEAFF
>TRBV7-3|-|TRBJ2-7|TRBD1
TGTGCCAGCAGCCCCTCGGCCGGGACAGGGTTCTCCGAGCAGTACTTC
CASSPSAGTGFSEQYF
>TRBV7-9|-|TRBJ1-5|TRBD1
TGTGCCAGCAGCCTAAGACAGGGGCAGCCCCAGCATTTT
CASSLRQGQPQHF
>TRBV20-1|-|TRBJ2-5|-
TGCAGTGCTAGCGTGGAGACCCAGTACTTC
CSASVETQYF
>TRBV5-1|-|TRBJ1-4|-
TGCGCCAGCAGCTTGGGGGCCAATGAAAAACTGTTTTTT
CASSLGANEKLFF
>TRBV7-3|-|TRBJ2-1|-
TGTGCCAGCAGCTCTAGCGAGAGCTCCTACAATGAGCAGTTCTTC
CASSSSESSYNEQFF
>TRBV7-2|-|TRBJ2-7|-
TGTGCCAGCAGCCGAAGCACAGGGTCGGGGCAGTACTTC
CASSRSTGSGQYF
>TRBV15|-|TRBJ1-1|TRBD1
TGTGCCACCAGGAAGGCAGGGGGTGACACTGAAGCTTTCTTT
CATRKAGGDTEAFF
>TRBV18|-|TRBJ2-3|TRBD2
TGTGCCAGCTCGGATCCGGGACTAGCCACAGATACGCAGTATTTT
CASSDPGLATDTQYF
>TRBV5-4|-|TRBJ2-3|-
TGTGCCAGCAGCTTGGAGCTCACAGATACGCAGTATTTT
CASSLELTDTQYF
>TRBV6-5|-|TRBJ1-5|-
TGTGCCAGCAGGCCTCCGGGACACAATCAGCCCCAGCATTTT
CASRPPGHNQPQHF
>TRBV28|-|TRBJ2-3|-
TGTGCCAGCAGTTGGGCTAGTGGAACAGATACGCAGTATTTT
CASSWASGTDTQYF
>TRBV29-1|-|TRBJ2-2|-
TGCAGCGTGAGGGAGCGTGGGGAGCTGTTTTTT
CSVRERGELFF
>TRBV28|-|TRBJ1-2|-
TGTGCCAGCAGTTTGCCCGTTTCGGGGGATCGCTATGGCTACACCTTC
CASSLPVSGDRYGYTF
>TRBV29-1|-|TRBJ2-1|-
TGCAGCGTTGAAATGGGCCCGCGGACGGAGTTCTTC
CSVEMGPRTEFF
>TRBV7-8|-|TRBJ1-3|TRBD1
TGTGCCAGCAGCTACAGGGGCCTCTCTGGAAACACCATATATTTT
CASSYRGLSGNTIYF
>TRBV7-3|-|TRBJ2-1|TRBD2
TGTGCCAGCAGCTTCGGACTAGCGGGAAACTTAGCGTACAATGAGCAGTTCTTC
CASSFGLAGNLAYNEQFF
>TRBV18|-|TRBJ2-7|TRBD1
TGTGCCAGCTCCCGAGGACAGGCCTACGAGCAGTACTTC
CASSRGQAYEQYF
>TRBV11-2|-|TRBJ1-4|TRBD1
TGTGCCAGCAGGTTTAACAGGGGAAGGGGTGAAAAACTGTTTTTT
CASRFNRGRGEKLFF
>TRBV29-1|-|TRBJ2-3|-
TGCAGCGTTAGGACTTGGACTAGCACAGATACGCAGTATTTT
CSVRTWTSTDTQYF
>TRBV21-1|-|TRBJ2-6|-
TGTGCCAGCAGCAAGGTTCGGGAGGGCCGGGCTGGGGCCAACGTCCTGACTTTC
CASSKVREGRAGANVLTF
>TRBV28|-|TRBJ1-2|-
TGTGCCAGCAGATTCAAGACAGACTATGGCTACACCTTC
CASRFKTDYGYTF
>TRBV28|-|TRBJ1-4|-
TGTGCTTGGGGGGGAGAGCATGAAAAACTGTTTTTT
CAWGGEHEKLFF
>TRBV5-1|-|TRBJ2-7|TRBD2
TGCGCCAGCAGCTTCCCAGGGAGGGACGAGCAGTACTTC
CASSFPGRDEQYF
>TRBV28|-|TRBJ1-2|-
TGTGCCAGCAGTTTAGGGGGGGCGCTGGGTGGCTACACCTTC
CASSLGGALGGYTF
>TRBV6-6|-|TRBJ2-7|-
TGTGCCAGCAACTCCCGGGTGGGGAACGAGCAGTACTTC
CASNSRVGNEQYF
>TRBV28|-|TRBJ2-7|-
TGTGCCAGCAGTCAGACTTTTGAGGACAGACAGTATTTC
CASSQTFEDRQYF
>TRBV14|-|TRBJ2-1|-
TGTGCCAGCAGCCAAGATGTACTGGGCGCGAGCTCCTACAATGAGCAGTTCTTC
CASSQDVLGASSYNEQFF
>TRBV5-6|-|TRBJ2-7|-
TGTGCCAGCAGCACGTACAGGACGAGCTCCTACGAGCAGTACTTC
CASSTYRTSSYEQYF
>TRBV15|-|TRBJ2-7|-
TGTGCCACCAGCGAGGGGAAAATCTACGAGCAGTACTTC
CATSEGKIYEQYF
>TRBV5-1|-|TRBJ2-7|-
TGCGCCAGCAGCTTGTCATCTAGCAGGGGCCCTCAGGGGGAGCAGTACTTC
CASSLSSSRGPQGEQYF
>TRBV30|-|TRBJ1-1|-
TGTGCCTGGAGTGAAGGCGCGGGTACAAGGGCTTTCTTT
CAWSEGAGTRAFF
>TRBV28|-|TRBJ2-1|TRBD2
TGTGCCAGCAGTAGAGACCCAGCGGGGTCCGAGAATGAGCAGTTCTTC
CASSRDPAGSENEQFF
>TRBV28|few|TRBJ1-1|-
TGTGCCAGCAGCAGGGTTATGAACACTGAAGCTTTCTTT
CASSRVMNTEAFF
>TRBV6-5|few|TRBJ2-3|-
TGTGCCAGCAGTTCCAGGAACACAGATACGCAGTATTTT
CASSSRNTDTQYF
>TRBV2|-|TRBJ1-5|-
TGTGCCAGCAGTGATGGCACTCCCGATCAGCCCCAGCATTTT
CASSDGTPDQPQHF
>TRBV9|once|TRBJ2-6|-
TGTGCCAGCAGCGTAGGTGGGGGATGGGGTGCCGGGGCCAACGTCCTGACTTTC
CASSVGGGWGAGANVLTF
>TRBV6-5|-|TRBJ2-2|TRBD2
TGTGCCAGCAGTTACCAAGGACTAGCGACCGGGGAGCTGTTTTTT
CASSYQGLATGELFF
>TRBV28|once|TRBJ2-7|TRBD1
TGTGCCAGCAAGGACAGGGGGAACTCCGAGCAGTACTTC
CASKDRGNSEQYF
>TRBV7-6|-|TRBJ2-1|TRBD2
TGTGCCAGCAGCTTAGAGGGACTAGTTAACAATGAGCAGTTCTTC
CASSLEGLVNNEQFF
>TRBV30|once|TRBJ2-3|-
TGTGCCTGGTTTACTGGAGGGCCACCCCCAAAAGATACGCAGTATTTT
CAWFTGGPPPKDTQYF
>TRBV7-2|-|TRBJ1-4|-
TGTGCCAGCAGCTTATCAGTCCGGCCAACTAATGAAAAACTGTTTTTT
CASSLSVRPTNEKLFF